These 16 T cell receptor beta chains came from one sample sequenced in a study of T-cell reconstitution after alpha-beta-depleted transplantation in children. Unique molecular identifiers were incorporated when the TCRbeta library was constructed. TCRdb analysed the PCR reads with MiXCR anew, one entry per CDR3 protein. In the table there are hundreds of thousands of distinct CDR3 sequences, over 10% of which are singletons. Sequencing was performed on PBMCs, mostly from graft donor cells, taken 360 days after TCRalphabeta/CD19-depleted stem cell transplant. Every receptor here comes from a male patient aged 10 to 17 who had a stem cell transplant for acute myeloid leukemia, so the T cells may come from the graft donor.

The chain employs TRBV28 and TRBJ2-7; 8 nucleotides agree with TRBD2. CDR1 and CDR2 from the germline V gene are MDHEN and SYDVKM. Trimming took 7 bases from V and 3 from J; bases not matched to a gene: 5. CDR3 length: 13 residues. DNA of the CDR3: TGTGCCAGCACAAGCGGGAGAAGCTACGAGCAGTACTTC. Translated, it gives CASTSGRSYEQYF. Variable domain in full (rest from reference TRBV28 and TRBJ2-7): DVKVTQSSRYLVKRTGEKVFLECVQDMDHENMFWYRQDPGLGLRLIYFSYDVKMKEKGDIPEGYSVSREKKERFSLILESASTNQTSMYLCASTSGRSYEQYFGPGTRLTVT.

The chain employs TRBV25-1 and TRBJ2-5; D could derive from TRBD1 or TRBD2 (6 bases each). CDR3 length equals 16 residues. Germline assignment: CDR1 MGHDK and CDR2 SYGVNS. Deletions cut 6 bases from V and 1 base from J, with 18 bases between. For the CDR3, the DNA is TGTGCCAGCAGCCGCTCTTTTCGGGGGCGCCAAGAGACCCAGTACTTC. It yields the protein CASSRSFRGRQETQYF. Full variable domain (rest looked up from reference TRBV25-1 and TRBJ2-5): EADIYQTPRYLVIGTGKKITLECSQTMGHDKMYWYQQDPGMELHLIHYSYGVNSTEKGDLSSESTVSRIRTEHFPLTLESARPSHTSQYLCASSRSFRGRQETQYFGPGTRLLVL.

This clonotype occurred many times. J is TRBJ2-4 and V is TRBV15; TRBD1 agrees at 11 bases. The V and J ends lost 0 bases and 6 bases, in that order; junction bases with no gene match: 4. This CDR3 is 16 amino acids long. CDR1 and CDR2 from the germline V gene are LNHNV and YYDKDF (reference sequence). The DNA for the CDR3 is TGTGCCACCAGCAGAGATATAGGGACAGGGGGAAACATTCAGTACTTC. Its translation is CATSRDIGTGGNIQYF.

This chain's CDR3 is CASSLDTTQPQHF. Written as DNA, the CDR3 is TGTGCCAGCAGCTTAGACACGACTCAGCCCCAGCATTTT. The V call is TRBV7-6, the J call TRBJ1-5; D gene ambiguous. V lost 1 base and J 6 bases, leaving 7 bases between the germline ends. Per germline, CDR1 SGHVS and CDR2 FNYEAQ. The CDR3 sequence is 13 residues long. The complete variable domain, with remaining parts taken from reference TRBV7-6 and TRBJ1-5, reads GAGVSQSPRYKVTKRGQDVALRCDPISGHVSLYWYRQALGQGPEFLTYFNYEAQQDKSGLPNDRFSAERPEGSISTLTIQRTEQRDSAMYRCASSLDTTQPQHFGDGTRLSIL.

V and J are TRBV28 and TRBJ2-3; TRBD2 matches 10 bases. J gave up 2 bases and V 2 bases, and 7 bases lay outside the gene matches. Germline V gene lookup returns CDR1 MDHEN and CDR2 SYDVKM. The CDR3 runs 17 residues. DNA of the CDR3: TGTGCCAGCAGTTTAGGATTTCTAGCGGGAGCCACAGATACGCAGTATTTT. It encodes CASSLGFLAGATDTQYF.

This clonotype occurred a few times. This sequence joins TRBV18 and TRBJ2-5, with TRBD2 matching over 14 bases. This CDR3 spans 19 amino acids. Germline assignment: CDR1 KGHSH and CDR2 LQKENI. J was trimmed by 5 bases and V by 4 bases; bases with no gene match: 15. This chain's CDR3 is CASSQGFRAGLAGEETQYF. The DNA for the CDR3 is TGTGCCAGCTCACAAGGTTTCCGAGCGGGACTAGCGGGAGAGGAGACCCAGTACTTC. Together with reference TRBV18 and TRBJ2-5, the CDR3 gives the full variable domain: NAGVMQNPRHLVRRRGQEARLRCSPMKGHSHVYWYRQLPEEGLKFMVYLQKENIIDESGMPKERFSAEFPKEGPSILRIQQVVRGDSAAYFCASSQGFRAGLAGEETQYFGPGTRLLVL.

This clonotype has ten or more counts. J is TRBJ2-7 and V is TRBV29-1; maybe TRBD2 (6 bases). The CDR3 covers 10 residues. Trimming removed 4 bases from V and 7 bases from J, with 8 bases in between. In germline, CDR1 is SQVTM, CDR2 ANQGSEA. CDR3 sequence: CSVGGDEQYF. The CDR3 nucleotides read TGCAGCGTTGGGGGGGATGAGCAGTACTTC.

This clonotype was counted between two and nine times. This sequence joins TRBV30 and TRBJ2-1; perhaps TRBD2 as D (6 bases). Trimming took 5 bases from V and 9 from J, leaving 11 bases between them. CDR3 length: 11 residues. Looked up from germline, CDR1 is GTSNPN and CDR2 is SVGIG (reference sequence). CDR3 sequence reads: CAWGRSIEQFF. CDR3 DNA: TGTGCCTGGGGGAGGAGTATTGAGCAGTTCTTC.

This clonotype came up many times. V is TRBV20-1 and J is TRBJ2-2; tentatively, D is TRBD2 (6 bases). Trimming shortened V by 3 bases and J by 3 bases, and 14 bases separated the two germline ends. The CDR3 is 15 residues long. CDR1 DFQATT and CDR2 SNEGSKA come from the germline V gene (reference sequence). CDR3: CSARSDGEDTGELFF. The CDR3 nucleotides read TGCAGTGCTAGGTCTGACGGGGAGGACACCGGGGAGCTGTTTTTT.

This chain links TRBV6-4 with TRBJ2-7, with D possibly TRBD1 on 5 matching bases. V lost 2 bases and J 3 bases, leaving 17 bases between the germline ends. Germline V CDR1 and CDR2: MRHNA, SNTAGT. The CDR3 has 16 residues. The CDR3: CASSDRAAGILYEQYF. As DNA, the CDR3 is TGTGCCAGCAGTGACAGGGCGGCAGGGATCCTCTACGAGCAGTACTTC.

The V call is TRBV12-3 or TRBV12-4, the J call TRBJ2-3; TRBD1 aligns across 11 bases. This CDR3 spans 15 amino acids. Germline trimming cut 7 bases from V and 11 bases from J; bases unmatched to any gene: 14. CDR3 in amino acids: CASTLNSPGQGEQYF. Here the CDR3 DNA reads TGTGCCAGCACCCTAAACTCTCCGGGACAGGGGGAGCAGTATTTT.

This clonotype turned up a few times. V usage is TRBV18 and J usage is TRBJ1-1; D remains ambiguous. The V and J ends lost 2 bases and 1 base respectively, with 8 bases between them. In germline, CDR1 is KGHSH, CDR2 LQKENI. This CDR3 contains 14 residues. The CDR3, as DNA: TGTGCCAGCTCACCAAGTATCGGGAACACTGAAGCTTTCTTT. This sequence encodes CASSPSIGNTEAFF.

The table lists this clonotype with a few counts. The V call is TRBV30, the J call TRBJ2-7; D gene unclear. CDR3 length: 12 residues. Trimming shortened V by 0 bases and J by 1 base, and 4 bases separated the two germline ends. CDR1 GTSNPN and CDR2 SVGIG come from the germline V gene (reference sequence). The CDR3 reads CAWSVLSYEQYF. CDR3 nucleotide sequence: TGTGCCTGGAGTGTGTTGTCCTACGAGCAGTACTTC.

The V call is TRBV30, the J call TRBJ2-7; 10 bases fit TRBD1. Per germline, CDR1 GTSNPN and CDR2 SVGIG (reference sequence). J gave up 3 bases and V 2 bases, and 4 bases lay outside the gene matches. CDR3 length equals 14 residues. In DNA form, the CDR3 reads TGTGCCTGGAGTACCGGGACAGGGGACTACGAGCAGTACTTC. This gives the protein CAWSTGTGDYEQYF.

This clonotype was detected ten times or more. J is TRBJ2-1 and V is TRBV15, with D perhaps being TRBD1 or TRBD2 (5 bases each). This CDR3 is built from 15 residues. V lost 1 base and J lost 4, with 11 bases in between. The V gene's germline CDR1 is LNHNV and CDR2 YYDKDF (reference sequence). CDR3 amino acids: CATSRGTWGYNEQFF. The CDR3 nucleotides read TGTGCCACCAGCAGAGGGACTTGGGGGTACAATGAGCAGTTCTTC.

The chain uses TRBV20-1 and TRBJ2-1; TRBD2 matches at 10 bases. V lost 6 bases to trimming and J lost 4 bases; unmatched junction nucleotides: 9. The CDR3 totals 15 residues. Germline CDR1 is DFQATT and CDR2 is SNEGSKA (reference sequence). CDR3 DNA: TGCAGTGCCCCGAATAGCGGGGGGTTTTACAATGAGCAGTTCTTC. Translation gives CSAPNSGGFYNEQFF.